The sequence of this T cell receptor beta chain was determined in a study of blood T cell repertoires in COVID-19. The ends lost 6 bases at V and 6 bases at J; junction bases unmatched: 8. The V gene's germline CDR1 is SQVTM and CDR2 ANQGSEA. The length of the CDR3 is 14 residues. Per the original methods: Amplifying reference gene primers gave estimates of nucleated cell counts. The repertoire was sequenced with immunoSEQ multiplex PCR; TCRdb's copy has only in-frame clones and lacks some. V and J calls plus clone size are reproduced from that table; the DNA served to infer D and trimming. The sample records around 20,000 clones, approximately 88% being singletons.

Sequenced input: peripheral blood. The chain carries TRBV29-1 and TRBJ1-5; TRBD1 matches at 10 bases. This TCR came from a human donor in a cohort sampled during active COVID-19. The donor label of this sample is uncertain. The chain's CDR3 is CSVWDRGEGQPQHF. The CDR3 DNA reads as TGCAGCGTCTGGGACAGGGGAGAAGGTCAGCCCCAGCATTTT.